This T cell receptor (beta chain) appears in the sequencing data of a study of blood T cell repertoires in COVID-19. Study in general: T cells, B-cell-depleted T cells, or PBMCs supplied cDNA or gDNA.

Per the germline V gene, CDR1 is MRHNA and CDR2 is SNTAGT. V dropped 5 bases and J dropped 2; count of bases not matched to a gene: 8. This CDR3 comprises 18 residues. Cohort assignment relied on participant-reported clinical history. In Cohort 3, a recovered donor had either two negative PCRs, clearance, or symptom resolution. Study processing details: Scientists estimated how many nucleated cells there were by amplifying reference gene primers. Assay used: immunoSEQ multiplex PCR; TCRdb lists only in-frame clones, some missing. D and trimming come from the DNA, and the V and J calls and clone size come from that table. The sample includes approximately 300,000 clones, around 90% of them seen just once.

The chain carries TRBV6-4 and TRBJ2-3; 15 nucleotides agree with TRBD2. This receptor was taken from a woman aged 30 to 39 who had recovered from COVID-19. The sample comprised PBMCs or T cells enriched from blood (not recorded which). CDR3 DNA: TGTGCCAGCAGTAGGACGGGGACTAGCGGGGGGAACACAGATACGCAGTATTTT. Translated, it gives CASSRTGTSGGNTDTQYF.